These 26 T cell receptor beta chains were all obtained from the same sample, sequenced in a study of T cells after yellow fever vaccination (dated by TCRdb to 2018 to 2020). In light of the paper, this sample's treatment or condition label describes: live attenuated yellow fever vaccine strain. Receptors were amplified or captured by 5' RACE. Sequencing was performed on an Illumina HiSeq 2500. The public sequencing data were trimmed at Q25 with fastp and processed into clonotypes with MiXCR by TCRdb, which kept only in-frame beta chains. Each CDR3 protein appears once, grouped with its most common genes and DNA. This sample gives under 300,000 distinct CDR3 sequences in total; 6% to 8% of them show up just once. The ten largest clones take up more than 0.85% of the sample. Specimen: CD4+ T cells sorted from PBMCs, collected on the day of the yellow fever booster vaccination. The receptors come from a man younger than 40 who received the YFV17D yellow fever vaccine.

This clonotype was seen once. Since a much larger clone is just one base distant, this may be a read error. This sequence joins TRBV19 and TRBJ1-1, with TRBD1 identical over 9 bases. The CDR3 is 13 amino acids. CDR1 and CDR2 from the germline V gene are LNHDA and SQIVND (reference sequence). The CDR3 protein is CASGTGIGTEALF. CDR3 sequence (DNA): TGTGCCAGTGGGACAGGGATCGGCACTGAAGCTCTCTTT.

This clonotype was seen at least ten times. This chain uses TRBV28 with TRBJ1-2; D not resolved. CDR1 and CDR2 from the germline V gene are MDHEN and SYDVKM. The CDR3 has 15 residues. The V and J ends lost 1 base and 5 bases respectively, with 14 bases between them. For the CDR3, the DNA is TGTGCCAGCAGTTTATCTAGGCAGTTCGGTTATGGCTACACCTTC. Translating it yields CASSLSRQFGYGYTF.

The gene calls are TRBV7-2 and TRBJ2-5; 8 bases fit TRBD2. In germline, CDR1 is SGHTA, CDR2 FQGNSA. The CDR3 spans 16 residues. The junction had 14 bases not matched to a gene; V was cut back by 8 bases and J by 3 bases. CDR3 sequence: CASRRVGAGEKETQYF. In DNA, the CDR3 is TGTGCCAGCCGAAGAGTTGGAGCGGGAGAGAAAGAGACCCAGTACTTC.

This clonotype has more than one count but fewer than ten. The chain links TRBV20-1 to TRBJ2-5; possible D gene TRBD2, 5 bases. The germline V gene has CDR1 DFQATT and CDR2 SNEGSKA (reference sequence). The CDR3 runs to 14 residues. Trimming took 6 bases from V and 1 from J, leaving 15 bases between them. The CDR3 DNA sequence: TGCAGTGCACTTCGGGGATCCGTCCAAGAGACCCAGTACTTC. Its translation: CSALRGSVQETQYF.

In regard to this clonotype: The junction and the germline gene differ at one end; a read error may be behind it. The chain joins TRBV20-1 to TRBJ2-4, with D uncertain. CDR3 size: 18 residues. CDR1 and CDR2 (germline): DFQATT, SNEGSKA (reference sequence). This CDR3 reads CCASVFGKWDLAKNIQYF. In nucleotides, the CDR3 is TGCTGTGCTAGTGTGTTCGGAAAGTGGGATCTAGCCAAAAACATTCAGTACTTC.

This clonotype was seen a handful of times. The chain links TRBV11-1 to TRBJ2-7; the match to TRBD1 covers 12 bases. This CDR3 region has 16 residues. Germline V gene sequence: CDR1 SGHAT, CDR2 FQDESV (reference sequence). After removal of 4 bases from V and 7 bases from J, the junction contained 11 bases not matched to a gene. The CDR3 loop reads CASSSRRGQGAREQYF. The DNA of the CDR3 is TGTGCCAGCAGCTCGCGGAGGGGACAGGGGGCTCGTGAGCAGTACTTC.

In its sample, this clonotype was seen a few times. The J gene is TRBJ1-4, the V gene TRBV20-1, with 7 bases identical to TRBD1. The J segment lost 2 bases and the V segment lost 4 bases, leaving 4 bases of the junction unmatched. Germline V lookup: CDR1 DFQATT, CDR2 SNEGSKA (reference sequence). This CDR3 region has 14 residues. The DNA for the CDR3 is TGCAGTGCTAAACAGGGGCCGACTAATGAAAAACTGTTTTTT. This sequence encodes CSAKQGPTNEKLFF.

This clonotype occurred many times. This chain links TRBV12-5 with TRBJ2-5; 9 positions match TRBD1. The germline CDR1 and CDR2 sequences are LGHNT and FRNRAP. The ends lost 4 bases at V and 1 base at J; junction bases unmatched: 19. This CDR3 is built from 20 residues. CDR3 nucleotides: TGTGCTAGTGGTTCGTCGCCATGGCGGGAACAGGGACAGGGCCAAGAGACCCAGTACTTC. Protein sequence: CASGSSPWREQGQGQETQYF.

The chain joins TRBV10-2 to TRBJ2-7; no clear D gene. The germline gives CDR1 WSHSY, CDR2 SAAADI. V dropped 3 bases and J dropped 3 bases, with 9 bases sitting between them. CDR3 length equals 13 residues. CDR3 in amino acids: CASSDQSFYEQYF. The CDR3 nucleotides are TGCGCCAGCAGTGATCAGTCGTTCTACGAGCAGTACTTC.

Remarks on this clonotype: The conserved closing phenylalanine or tryptophan is absent in this CDR3, likely reflecting a read error. J is TRBJ2-7 and V is TRBV7-2, with 16 nucleotides matching TRBD2. V gave up 3 bases and J gave up 3 bases; unmatched junction bases: 2. This CDR3 is 16 amino acids long. In germline, CDR1 is SGHTA, CDR2 FQGNSA. The CDR3, as DNA: TGTGCCAGCAGCTTGGGACTAGCGGGAGGGCTCTACGAGCAGTACCTC. Protein sequence: CASSLGLAGGLYEQYL.

Worth noting for this clonotype: A read error may account for a junction end that differs from germline. V usage is TRBV29-1 and J usage is TRBJ2-5; 8 bases line up with TRBD2. This CDR3 spans 13 amino acids. CDR1 is SQVTM, CDR2 ANQGSEA, per germline. Here the CDR3 DNA reads TGCAGCGTCGAGAGCGGGAGACGGGAGAGCCAGTACTTC. Translating gives CSVESGRRESQYF.

This chain uses TRBV5-4 with TRBJ2-5, with a weak D call TRBD1 (6 bases). The CDR3 sequence is 15 residues long. V was trimmed by 4 bases and J by 5 bases, leaving 18 bases between them. Germline assignment: CDR1 SGHNT and CDR2 YYREEE (reference sequence). Here the CDR3 DNA reads TGTGCCAGCAGCGTCCCCGGTGCAGGGGACGAGACCCAGTACTTC. This sequence encodes CASSVPGAGDETQYF.

This clonotype was recorded a few times. The chain links TRBV18 to TRBJ2-1, with 12 bases aligning to TRBD2. The V gene end was trimmed by 2 bases and the J gene end by 6 bases; junction bases not matched to a gene: 5. The CDR3 spans 16 residues. Germline CDR1 and CDR2: KGHSH and LQKENI. CDR3 bases: TGTGCCAGCTCACCAAGAACTAGCGGGAGGACCAATGAGCAGTTCTTC. Translated: CASSPRTSGRTNEQFF. Full variable domain (remainder filled in from reference TRBV18 and TRBJ2-1): NAGVMQNPRHLVRRRGQEARLRCSPMKGHSHVYWYRQLPEEGLKFMVYLQKENIIDESGMPKERFSAEFPKEGPSILRIQQVVRGDSAAYFCASSPRTSGRTNEQFFGPGTRLTVL.

The CDR3 nucleotides are TGTGCCAGCAGCCCCTTTTTAGACAGGGATCACTATGGCTACACCTTC. Translating it yields CASSPFLDRDHYGYTF. This chain connects TRBV11-2 to TRBJ1-2, with 7 nucleotides matching TRBD1. The junction had 12 bases not matched to a gene; V was cut back by 5 bases and J by 3 bases. Germline-derived CDR1 and CDR2 are SGHAT and FQNNGV. The length of the CDR3 is 16 residues.

V gene TRBV5-4 combines with J gene TRBJ2-7; D tentatively fits TRBD1 or TRBD2 (6 bases each). The CDR3 is made up of 14 amino acids. V was clipped by 3 bases and J by 6 bases, with 16 bases between them. CDR1 and CDR2 from the germline V gene are SGHNT and YYREEE (reference sequence). The CDR3 sequence is CASSSPTGAGEQYF. The CDR3 coding sequence is TGTGCCAGCAGCTCCCCGACAGGAGCGGGCGAGCAGTACTTC. Full variable domain (outside the CDR3, taken from reference TRBV5-4 and TRBJ2-7): ETGVTQSPTHLIKTRGQQVTLRCSSQSGHNTVSWYQQALGQGPQFIFQYYREEENGRGNFPPRFSGLQFPNYSSELNVNALELDDSALYLCASSSPTGAGEQYFGPGTRLTVT.

Only a few counts were recorded for this clonotype. V gene TRBV28 combines with J gene TRBJ2-1; weak D call: TRBD2 (5 bases). The CDR3 spans 16 residues. Germline V gives CDR1 MDHEN, CDR2 SYDVKM. Trimming removed 4 bases from V and 0 bases from J, with 13 bases in between. The CDR3 sequence is CASSSLRATSYNEQFF. CDR3 in DNA: TGTGCCAGCAGTTCTTTGCGGGCTACCTCCTACAATGAGCAGTTCTTC.

The rearrangement links TRBV7-2 to TRBJ2-7; D might be TRBD1 (7 bases). The germline V and J ends were trimmed by 5 bases and 7 bases, with 27 bases remaining between them. The V gene's germline CDR1 is SGHTA and CDR2 FQGNSA. The CDR3 length is 17 residues. The CDR3 reads CASSPRGDVGVGSEQYF. The CDR3 bases are TGTGCCAGCAGCCCCAGGGGGGACGTCGGGGTCGGTAGTGAGCAGTACTTC.

This clonotype appeared a few times. The V gene is TRBV20-1, the J gene TRBJ2-5; D might be TRBD1 (6 bases). V lost 3 bases to trimming and J lost 5 bases, with 16 bases between them. The CDR3 loop spans 14 amino acids. Germline lookup yields CDR1 DFQATT and CDR2 SNEGSKA (reference sequence). Written as DNA, the CDR3 is TGCAGTGCTAGGTGGGGAAGACAGGCTGAGACCCAGTACTTC. Protein sequence: CSARWGRQAETQYF.

This clonotype was picked up a small number of times. The rearrangement uses TRBV7-3 and TRBJ2-7, with 7 nucleotides matching TRBD1. Germline CDR1 SGHTA, CDR2 FQGTGA. This CDR3 region has 13 residues. V lost 5 bases to trimming and J lost 7 bases; unmatched junction nucleotides: 8. In nucleotides, the CDR3 is TGTGCCAGCAGCGCACAGACAGGGCAGGAGCAGTACTTC. Its protein product is CASSAQTGQEQYF.

The J gene is TRBJ1-1, the V gene TRBV6-2 or TRBV6-3; possible D gene TRBD1, 5 bases. CDR3 length: 12 residues. Trimming took 10 bases from V and 4 from J, leaving 13 bases between them. The germline gives CDR1 MNHEY, CDR2 SVGEGT. The CDR3 DNA sequence: TGTGCCACCTTGGGGGTTGGCACTGAAGCTTTCTTT. This codes for CATLGVGTEAFF.

This clonotype was seen more than once but under ten times. The chain joins TRBV27 to TRBJ2-7; the D gene is possibly TRBD2 (5 bases). The CDR3 extends over 15 amino acids. Germline V gene data show CDR1 as MNHEY and CDR2 as SMNVEV (reference sequence). With 7 bases removed from V and 6 bases from J, the gap between germline ends came to 22 bases. Here the CDR3 reads CASIYSERRLGEQYF. The CDR3 DNA reads TGTGCCAGCATCTATTCGGAGCGGAGGTTGGGCGAGCAGTACTTC.

Ten or more counts support this clonotype. The CDR3 coding sequence is TGTGCCAGCAGCGCGGGACTAGCGGGATGGCAAGAGACCCAGTACTTC. Translating gives CASSAGLAGWQETQYF. The chain carries TRBV2 and TRBJ2-5; 13 bases are shared with TRBD2. V gave up 6 bases and J gave up 2 bases; unmatched junction bases: 6. CDR1 and CDR2 from the germline V gene are SNHLY and FYNNEI. This CDR3 is built from 16 residues.

This clonotype was seen ten or more times. The gene calls are TRBV27 and TRBJ2-6; 11 nucleotides line up with TRBD2. V lost 7 bases, J lost 1 base, and 15 bases stayed unmatched. The CDR3 loop spans 20 amino acids. CDR1 is MNHEY, CDR2 SMNVEV, per germline (reference sequence). CDR3 sequence (DNA): TGTGCCAGCACCAACCATGGTAGCGGGAGGGCCGGGTCTGGGGCCAACGTCCTGACTTTC. This sequence encodes CASTNHGSGRAGSGANVLTF.

This clonotype was found many times. V and J are TRBV6-2 or TRBV6-3 and TRBJ2-5, with no clear D. CDR1 is MNHEY, CDR2 SVGEGT, per germline. Trimming cost V 2 bases and J 13 bases, with 14 bases left between them. The CDR3 has 12 residues. CDR3 sequence: CASSYVAGSGYF. CDR3 in DNA: TGTGCCAGCAGTTACGTGGCCGGATCGGGGTACTTC.

This clonotype has only a few counts. This rearrangement joins TRBV28 to TRBJ2-7; D could derive from TRBD1 or TRBD2 (6 bases each). The V gene lost 8 bases and the J gene lost 4 bases, with 15 bases spanning the gap. This CDR3 has 13 amino acids. The V gene's germline CDR1 is MDHEN and CDR2 SYDVKM. CDR3 sequence reads: CASRVGGQYEQYF. DNA of the CDR3: TGTGCCAGCCGCGTAGGGGGGCAATACGAGCAGTACTTC.

The V call is TRBV3-1, the J call TRBJ2-1; 7 bases are shared with TRBD2. Germline CDR1 LGHDT, CDR2 YNNKEL (reference sequence). Trimming cost V 1 base and J 6 bases; bases outside gene matches: 9. The CDR3 runs to 16 residues. CDR3 sequence reads: CASSQASGTILNEQFF. The CDR3 nucleotides read TGTGCCAGCAGCCAAGCTTCGGGGACTATCCTCAATGAGCAGTTCTTC.